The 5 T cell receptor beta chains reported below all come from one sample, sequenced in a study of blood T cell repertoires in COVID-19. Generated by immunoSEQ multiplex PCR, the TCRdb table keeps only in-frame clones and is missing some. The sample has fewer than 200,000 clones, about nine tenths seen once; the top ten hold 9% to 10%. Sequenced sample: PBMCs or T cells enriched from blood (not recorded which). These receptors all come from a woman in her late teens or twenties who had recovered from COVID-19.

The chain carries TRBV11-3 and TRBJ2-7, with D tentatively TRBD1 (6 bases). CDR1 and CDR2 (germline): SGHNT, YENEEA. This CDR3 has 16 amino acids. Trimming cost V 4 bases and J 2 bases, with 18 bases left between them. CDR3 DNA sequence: TGTGCCAGCAGCTCAGGACACGCAGGGACAACCTACGAGCAGTACTTC. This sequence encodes CASSSGHAGTTYEQYF.

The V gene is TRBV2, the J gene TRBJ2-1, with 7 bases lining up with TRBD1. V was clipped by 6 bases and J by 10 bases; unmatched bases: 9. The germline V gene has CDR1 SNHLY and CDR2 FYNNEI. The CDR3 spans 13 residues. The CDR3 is CASRLDREQEQFF. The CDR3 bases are TGTGCCAGCAGGCTAGACAGGGAGCAAGAGCAGTTCTTC.

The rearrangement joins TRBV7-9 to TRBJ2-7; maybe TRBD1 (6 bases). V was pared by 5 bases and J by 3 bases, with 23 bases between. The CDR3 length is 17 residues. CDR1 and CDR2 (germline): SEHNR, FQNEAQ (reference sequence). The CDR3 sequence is CASSLQAWGRSSYEQYF. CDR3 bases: TGTGCCAGCAGCCTCCAGGCATGGGGGCGGTCGAGCTACGAGCAGTACTTC.

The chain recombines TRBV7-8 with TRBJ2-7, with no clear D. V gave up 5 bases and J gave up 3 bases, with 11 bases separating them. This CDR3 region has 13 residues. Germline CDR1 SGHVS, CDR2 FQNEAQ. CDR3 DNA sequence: TGTGCCAGCAGCCGGGCGCCGGGCTACGAGCAGTACTTC. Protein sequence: CASSRAPGYEQYF.

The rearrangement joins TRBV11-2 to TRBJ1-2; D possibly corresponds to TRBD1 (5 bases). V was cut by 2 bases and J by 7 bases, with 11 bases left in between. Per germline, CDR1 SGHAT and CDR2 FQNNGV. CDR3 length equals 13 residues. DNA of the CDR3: TGTGCCAGCAGCTTATTACAGGCCGGTGGCTACACCTTC. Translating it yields CASSLLQAGGYTF.